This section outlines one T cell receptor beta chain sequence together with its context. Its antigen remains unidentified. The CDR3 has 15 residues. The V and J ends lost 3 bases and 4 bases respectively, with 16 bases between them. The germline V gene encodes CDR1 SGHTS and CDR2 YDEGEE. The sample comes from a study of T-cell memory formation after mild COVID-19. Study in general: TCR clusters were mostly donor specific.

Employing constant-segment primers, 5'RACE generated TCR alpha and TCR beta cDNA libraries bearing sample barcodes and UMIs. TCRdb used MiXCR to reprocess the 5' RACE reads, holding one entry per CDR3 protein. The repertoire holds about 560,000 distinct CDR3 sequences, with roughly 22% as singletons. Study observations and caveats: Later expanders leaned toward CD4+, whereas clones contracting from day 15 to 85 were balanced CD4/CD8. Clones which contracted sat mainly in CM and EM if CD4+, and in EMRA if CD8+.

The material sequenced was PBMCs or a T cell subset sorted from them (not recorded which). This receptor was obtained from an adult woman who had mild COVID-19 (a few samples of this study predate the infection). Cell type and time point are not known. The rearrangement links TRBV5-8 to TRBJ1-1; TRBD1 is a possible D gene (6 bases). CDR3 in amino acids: CASSSALGGATEAFF. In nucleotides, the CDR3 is TGTGCCAGCAGCTCGGCCCTGGGGGGGGCCACTGAAGCTTTCTTT. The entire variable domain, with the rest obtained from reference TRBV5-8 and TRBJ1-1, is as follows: EAGVTQSPTHLIKTRGQQATLRCSPISGHTSVYWYQQALGLGLQFLLWYDEGEERNRGNFPPRFSGRQFPNYSSELNVNALELEDSALYLCASSSALGGATEAFFGQGTRLTVV.